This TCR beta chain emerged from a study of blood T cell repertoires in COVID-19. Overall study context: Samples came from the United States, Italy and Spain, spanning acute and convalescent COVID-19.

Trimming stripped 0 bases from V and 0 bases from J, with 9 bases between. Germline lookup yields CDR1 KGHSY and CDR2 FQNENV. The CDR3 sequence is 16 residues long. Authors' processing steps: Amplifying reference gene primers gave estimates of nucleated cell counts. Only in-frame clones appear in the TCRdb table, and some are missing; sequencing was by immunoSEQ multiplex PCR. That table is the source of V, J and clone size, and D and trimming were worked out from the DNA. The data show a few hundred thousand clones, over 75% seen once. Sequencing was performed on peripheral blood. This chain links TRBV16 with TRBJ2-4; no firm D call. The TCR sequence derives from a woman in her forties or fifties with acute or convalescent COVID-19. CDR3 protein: CASSQSVGLAKNIQYF. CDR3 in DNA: TGTGCCAGCAGCCAATCGGTTGGGCTAGCCAAAAACATTCAGTACTTC. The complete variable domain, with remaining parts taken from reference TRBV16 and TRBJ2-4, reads GEEVAQTPKHLVRGEGQKAKLYCAPIKGHSYVFWYQQVLKNEFKFLISFQNENVFDETGMPKERFSAKCLPNSPCSLEIQATKLEDSAVYFCASSQSVGLAKNIQYFGAGTRLSVL.